Sequencing of this T cell receptor (beta chain) was carried out in a study of long-term antiretroviral therapy in people with HIV. Study results and caveats: ART adherence, viral resistance and therapy changes were not recorded. CDR3 length ranges were narrower in HIV repertoires than in controls.

CDR1 GTSNPN and CDR2 SVGIG come from the germline V gene (reference sequence). This CDR3 comprises 15 residues. V was clipped by 0 bases and J by 4 bases, with 12 bases between them. Researchers report immunoSEQ v3.0 was run at survey level. Profiling relied on immunoSEQ multiplex PCR, and the TCRdb table lists in-frame clones only, not all of them. This table has 7,000 or so clones, almost 75% appearing once. A few counts support this clone. Its antigen is currently unknown. This TCR derives from a man aged 35-49 years with HIV. This chain uses TRBV30 with TRBJ1-4; D not resolved. The sample here was unsorted PBMCs, taken 0.2 years after starting antiretroviral therapy. This chain's CDR3 is CAWSVIQQLNEKLFF. DNA for the CDR3: TGTGCCTGGAGTGTAATACAACAGCTTAATGAAAAACTGTTTTTT.